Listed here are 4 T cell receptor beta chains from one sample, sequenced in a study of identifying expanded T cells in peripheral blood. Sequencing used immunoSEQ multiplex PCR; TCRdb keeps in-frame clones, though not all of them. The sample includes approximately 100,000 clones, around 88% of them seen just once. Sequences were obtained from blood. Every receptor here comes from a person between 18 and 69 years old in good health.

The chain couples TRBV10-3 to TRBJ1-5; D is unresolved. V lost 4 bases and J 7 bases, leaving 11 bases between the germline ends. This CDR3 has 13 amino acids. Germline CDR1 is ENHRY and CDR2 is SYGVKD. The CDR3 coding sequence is TGTGCCATCAGTGGACGGGGAGAACAGCCCCAGCATTTT. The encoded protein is CAISGRGEQPQHF.

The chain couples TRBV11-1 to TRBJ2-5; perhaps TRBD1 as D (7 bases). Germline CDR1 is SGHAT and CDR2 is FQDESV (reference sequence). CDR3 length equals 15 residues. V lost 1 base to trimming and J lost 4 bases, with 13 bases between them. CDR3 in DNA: TGTGCCAGCAGCTTAGGACACCAGGGGGGAGAGACCCAGTACTTC. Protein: CASSLGHQGGETQYF.

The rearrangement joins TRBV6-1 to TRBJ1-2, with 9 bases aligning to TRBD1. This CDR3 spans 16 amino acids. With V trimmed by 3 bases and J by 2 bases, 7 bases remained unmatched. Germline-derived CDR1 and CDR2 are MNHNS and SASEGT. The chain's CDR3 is CASSEGYGQGNYGYTF. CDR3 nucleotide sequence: TGTGCCAGCAGTGAGGGATACGGACAGGGGAACTATGGCTACACCTTC.

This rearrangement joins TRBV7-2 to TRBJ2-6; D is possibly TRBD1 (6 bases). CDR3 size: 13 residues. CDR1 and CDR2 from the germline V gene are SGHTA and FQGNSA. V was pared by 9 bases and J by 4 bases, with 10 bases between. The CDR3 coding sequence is TGTGCCAGACAGGGTCCAGGGGCCAACGTCCTGACTTTC. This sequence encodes CARQGPGANVLTF.